The entry below describes one T cell receptor (beta chain). Its antigen is not known. The data were taken from a study of blood T cells in healthy people across ages. Study-level points and caveats: TCR beta diversity correlated strongly with naive T cell percentage.

A second PCR, run for roughly 7 to 11 cycles, used a sample-barcoded 5' primer plus a J-beta primer mix. TCRdb fed the 5' RACE reads into MiXCR, producing one record per CDR3 protein. The sample lists approximately 600,000 distinct CDR3 sequences; under 70% were seen once. The J segment lost 1 base and the V segment lost 7 bases, leaving 5 bases of the junction unmatched. The CDR3 is 15 residues long. Germline loops: CDR1 MNHNS, CDR2 SASEGT. All donors came from Russia, were Caucasian and healthy, and spanned ages about 6 to 100. The chain links TRBV6-1 to TRBJ1-5; TRBD1 agrees at 9 bases. The receptor was isolated from a man aged 55 to 70 in good health. Sequenced sample: blood. The CDR3 region is CASKTGGMSNQPQHF. The CDR3 DNA reads TGTGCCAGCAAGACAGGGGGAATGAGCAATCAGCCCCAGCATTTT.